Listed below are T cell receptor beta chains from one sample, sequenced in a study of Graves' ophthalmopathy and Graves' hyperthyroidism. In TCRdb, the multiplex PCR reads were re-called with MiXCR into one record per CDR3 protein. The sample carries approximately 160,000 distinct CDR3 sequences, around 40% recorded once. What was sequenced was peripheral blood. Receptors originate from a man aged 30-40 years with Graves' ophthalmopathy. Both conserved end residues are part of each CDR3. The D gene is left open where the match is weak. The size field is filled for only some rows; it gives once, few, many or a size class.

clone_size	v_call	j_call	d_call	cdr3_nt	cdr3_aa
.	TRBV7-9	TRBJ1-5	.	TGTGCCAGCAGCTTAACCCTAAATCAGCCCCAGCATTTT	CASSLTLNQPQHF
many	TRBV6-1	TRBJ2-7	TRBD2	TGTGCCAGCAGTGGACGGGGGGTCCACGAGCAGTACTTC	CASSGRGVHEQYF
many	TRBV20-1	TRBJ2-7	TRBD1	TGCAGTGCTTTCCTGGACAGGGAAACCTACGAGCAGTACTTC	CSAFLDRETYEQYF
many	TRBV12-3/TRBV12-4	TRBJ1-5	.	TGTGCCAGCAGTTTGCGGGGGACCCATCAGCCCCAGCATTTT	CASSLRGTHQPQHF
many	TRBV7-2	TRBJ2-5	.	TGTGCCAGCAGCCCCCCCCCCGGTAGGACCCAGTACTTC	CASSPPPGRTQYF
.	TRBV12-3/TRBV12-4	TRBJ1-1	TRBD1	TGTGCCAGCAGTACAAGGATGGGACAGGGTATCGACACTGAAGCTTTCTTT	CASSTRMGQGIDTEAFF
many	TRBV11-3	TRBJ2-5	.	TGTGCCAGCAGCGATAGATGGGTGGGGCAAGAGACCCAGTACTTC	CASSDRWVGQETQYF
.	TRBV20-1	TRBJ2-7	TRBD2	TGCAGTGCGACTAGCGGGGTGACTAGCTCCTACGAGCAGTACTTC	CSATSGVTSSYEQYF
many	TRBV28	TRBJ1-2	.	TGTGCCAGCAGTTTGGGGGGCGGCTACACCTTC	CASSLGGGYTF
many	TRBV4-3	TRBJ1-1	.	TGCGCCAGCAGCCATCTCCCCTCGGGGCGGCAGAACACTGAAGCTTTCTTT	CASSHLPSGRQNTEAFF
many	TRBV18	TRBJ2-4	TRBD2	TGTGCCAGCTCACCACCCCCAGGGACTAGCAACCCCGACGGCATTCAGTACTTC	CASSPPPGTSNPDGIQYF
.	TRBV27	TRBJ1-1	.	TGTGCCAGCAGTAGCAGCGACAGGTCTTACACTGAAGCTTTCTTT	CASSSSDRSYTEAFF
few	TRBV6-1	TRBJ1-1	.	TGTGCCAGCAGTGTTGAAAAGAACACTGAAGCTTTCTTT	CASSVEKNTEAFF
many	TRBV10-3	TRBJ1-2	.	TGTGCCATCAAAGCTGGAGGCTATGGCTACACCTTC	CAIKAGGYGYTF
.	TRBV6-5	TRBJ1-2	.	TGTGCCAGCAGTTACGAAGTCGATTATGGCTACACCTTC	CASSYEVDYGYTF
many	TRBV28	TRBJ2-5	TRBD1	TGTGCCAGCAGTCCCCCCGGGACAGGGGGCGGGACCCAGTACTTC	CASSPPGTGGGTQYF
many	TRBV27	TRBJ1-3	.	TGTGCCAGCTCACCGGGGAGTGGAAACACCATATATTTT	CASSPGSGNTIYF
many	TRBV4-3	TRBJ1-2	TRBD1	TGCGCCAGCAGCTCCCGGGACAGGGGCGGCTACACCTTC	CASSSRDRGGYTF